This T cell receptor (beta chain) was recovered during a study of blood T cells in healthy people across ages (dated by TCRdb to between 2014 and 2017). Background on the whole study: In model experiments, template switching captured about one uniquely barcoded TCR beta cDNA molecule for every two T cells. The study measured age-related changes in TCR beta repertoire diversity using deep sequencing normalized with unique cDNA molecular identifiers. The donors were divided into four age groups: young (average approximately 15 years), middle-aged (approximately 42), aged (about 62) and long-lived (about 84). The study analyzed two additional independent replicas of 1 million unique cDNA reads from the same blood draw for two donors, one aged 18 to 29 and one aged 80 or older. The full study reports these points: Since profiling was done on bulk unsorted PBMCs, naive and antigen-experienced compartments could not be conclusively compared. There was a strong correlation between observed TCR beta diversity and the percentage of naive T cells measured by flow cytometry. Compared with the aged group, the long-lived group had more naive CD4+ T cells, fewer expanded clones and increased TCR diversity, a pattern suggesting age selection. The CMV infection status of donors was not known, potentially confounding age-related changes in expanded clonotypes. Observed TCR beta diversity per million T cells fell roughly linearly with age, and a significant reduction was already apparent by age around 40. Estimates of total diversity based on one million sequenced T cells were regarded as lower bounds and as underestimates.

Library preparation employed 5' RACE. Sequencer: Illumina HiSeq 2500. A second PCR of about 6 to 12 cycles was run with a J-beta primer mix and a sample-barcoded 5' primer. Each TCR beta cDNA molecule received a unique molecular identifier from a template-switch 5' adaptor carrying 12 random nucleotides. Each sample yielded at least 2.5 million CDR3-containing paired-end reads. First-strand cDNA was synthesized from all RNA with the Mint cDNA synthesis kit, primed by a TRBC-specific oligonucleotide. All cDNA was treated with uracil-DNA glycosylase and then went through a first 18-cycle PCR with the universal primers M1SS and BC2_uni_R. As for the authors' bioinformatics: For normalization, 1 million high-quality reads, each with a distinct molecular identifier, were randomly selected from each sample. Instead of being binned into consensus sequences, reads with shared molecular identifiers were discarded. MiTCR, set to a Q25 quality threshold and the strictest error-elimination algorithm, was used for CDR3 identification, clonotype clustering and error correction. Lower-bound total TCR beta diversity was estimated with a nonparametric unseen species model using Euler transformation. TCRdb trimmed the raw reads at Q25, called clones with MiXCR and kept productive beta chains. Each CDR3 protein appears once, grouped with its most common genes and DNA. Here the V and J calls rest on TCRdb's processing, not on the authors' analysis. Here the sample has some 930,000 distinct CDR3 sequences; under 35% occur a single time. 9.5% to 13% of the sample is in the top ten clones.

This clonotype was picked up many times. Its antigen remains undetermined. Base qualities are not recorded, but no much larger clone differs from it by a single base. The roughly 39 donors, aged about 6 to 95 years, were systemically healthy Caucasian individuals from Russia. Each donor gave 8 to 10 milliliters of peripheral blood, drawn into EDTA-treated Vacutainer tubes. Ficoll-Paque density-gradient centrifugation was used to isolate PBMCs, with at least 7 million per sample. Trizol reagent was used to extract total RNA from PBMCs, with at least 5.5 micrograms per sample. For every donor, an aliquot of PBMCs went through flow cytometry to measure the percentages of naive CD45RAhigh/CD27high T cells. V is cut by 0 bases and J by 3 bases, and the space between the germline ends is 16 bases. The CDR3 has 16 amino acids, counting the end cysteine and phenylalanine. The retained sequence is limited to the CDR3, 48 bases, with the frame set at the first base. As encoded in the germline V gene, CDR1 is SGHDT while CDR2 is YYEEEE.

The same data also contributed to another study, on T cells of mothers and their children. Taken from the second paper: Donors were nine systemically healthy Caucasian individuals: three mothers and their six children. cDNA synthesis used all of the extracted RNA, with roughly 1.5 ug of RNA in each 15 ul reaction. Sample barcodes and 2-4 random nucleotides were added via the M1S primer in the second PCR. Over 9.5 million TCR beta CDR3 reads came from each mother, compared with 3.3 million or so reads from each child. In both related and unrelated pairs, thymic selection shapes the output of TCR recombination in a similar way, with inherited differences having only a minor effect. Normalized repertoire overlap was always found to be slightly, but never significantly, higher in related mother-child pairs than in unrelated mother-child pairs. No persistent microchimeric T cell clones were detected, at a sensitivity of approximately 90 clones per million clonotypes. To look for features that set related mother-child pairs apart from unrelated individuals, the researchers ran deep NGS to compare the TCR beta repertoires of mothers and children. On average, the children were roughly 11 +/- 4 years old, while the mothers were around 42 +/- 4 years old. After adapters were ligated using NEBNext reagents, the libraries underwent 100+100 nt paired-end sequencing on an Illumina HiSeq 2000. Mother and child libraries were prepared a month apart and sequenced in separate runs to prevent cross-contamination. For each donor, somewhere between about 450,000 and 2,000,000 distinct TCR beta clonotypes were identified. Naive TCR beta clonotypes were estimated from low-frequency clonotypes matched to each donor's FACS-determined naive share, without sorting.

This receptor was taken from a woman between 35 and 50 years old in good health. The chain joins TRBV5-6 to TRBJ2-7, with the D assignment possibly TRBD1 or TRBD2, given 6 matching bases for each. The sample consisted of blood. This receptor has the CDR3 CASSLDWGDTNYEQYF. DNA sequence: TGTGCCAGCAGCTTGGACTGGGGGGACACGAACTACGAGCAGTACTTC.